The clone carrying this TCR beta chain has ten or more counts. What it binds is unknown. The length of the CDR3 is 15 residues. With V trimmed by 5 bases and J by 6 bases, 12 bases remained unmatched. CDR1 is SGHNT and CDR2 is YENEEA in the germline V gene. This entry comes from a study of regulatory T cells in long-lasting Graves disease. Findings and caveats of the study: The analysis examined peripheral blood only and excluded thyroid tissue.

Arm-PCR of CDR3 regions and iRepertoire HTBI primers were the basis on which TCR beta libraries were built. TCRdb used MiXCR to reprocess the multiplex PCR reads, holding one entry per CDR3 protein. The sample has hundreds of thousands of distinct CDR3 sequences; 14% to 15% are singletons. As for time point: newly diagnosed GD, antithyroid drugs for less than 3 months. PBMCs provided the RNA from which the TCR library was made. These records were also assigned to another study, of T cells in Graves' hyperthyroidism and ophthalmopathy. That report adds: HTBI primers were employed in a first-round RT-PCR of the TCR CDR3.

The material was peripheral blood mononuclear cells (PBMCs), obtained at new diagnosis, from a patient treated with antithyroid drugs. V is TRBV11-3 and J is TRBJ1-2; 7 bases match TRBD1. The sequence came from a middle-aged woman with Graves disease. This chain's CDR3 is CASSQDRESANGYTF. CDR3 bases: TGTGCCAGCAGCCAAGACAGGGAATCAGCTAATGGCTACACCTTC.